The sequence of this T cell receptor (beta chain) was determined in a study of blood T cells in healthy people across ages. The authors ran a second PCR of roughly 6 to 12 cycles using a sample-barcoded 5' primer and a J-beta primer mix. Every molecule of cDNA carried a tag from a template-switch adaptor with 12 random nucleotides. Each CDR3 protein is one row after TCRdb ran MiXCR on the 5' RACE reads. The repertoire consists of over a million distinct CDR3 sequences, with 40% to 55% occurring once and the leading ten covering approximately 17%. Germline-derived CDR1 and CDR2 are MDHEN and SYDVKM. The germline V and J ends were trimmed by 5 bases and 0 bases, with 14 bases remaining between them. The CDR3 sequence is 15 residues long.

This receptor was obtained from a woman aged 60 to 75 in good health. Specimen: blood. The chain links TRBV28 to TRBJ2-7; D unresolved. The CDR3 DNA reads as TGTGCCAGCAGTCTAACACGGATTCCCTCCTACGAGCAGTACTTC. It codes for CASSLTRIPSYEQYF.